The TCR beta chain described here comes from a study of blood T cell repertoires in COVID-19 (dated by TCRdb to 2019 to 2021). Looking at the study overall: The collaborator samples originated in the United States, Italy and Spain and spanned the acute and convalescent phases of COVID-19. The prospective study material was composed of cDNA or gDNA derived from T cells, B-cell-depleted T cells, or PBMCs. The dataset comprised deeply sampled blood TCRbeta repertoires from subjects exposed to, actively infected with, or recovered from COVID-19. The repertoires were released in a freely available public database intended as a resource for research on the immune response to SARS-CoV-2. Samples were obtained from the ongoing ImmuneRACE study (first 160 participants) and from over 1,000 subjects provided by 6 global collaborators. Sample metadata almost always included a de-identified subject ID, COVID-19 status, age in years and sex. Where available, HLA class I and class II types were obtained from metadata supplied by the sample provider rather than from assay-based typing. Findings and caveats that apply to the study as a whole: The amount of clinical and demographic metadata varied by source and participant and was provided uncurated.

This clone has a handful of counts. This clone's antigen is unknown. Base qualities are not at hand, and no much larger clone is one base apart. V is clipped by 5 bases and J by 5 bases, and the sequence between their germline boundaries is 16 bases long. Spanning cysteine to phenylalanine, the CDR3 consists of 15 amino acids. This entry keeps only the CDR3 DNA: 45 bases, framed from base 1. From the germline V gene, CDR1 is MNHEY and CDR2 is SVGEGT. TCRbeta CDR3 regions were amplified from genomic DNA by means of the immunoSEQ Assay, a bias-controlled multiplex PCR. On the authors' methods: Nucleated cell counts per sample were estimated from amplification of reference gene primers within the assay. To quantify the absolute abundance of each unique TCRbeta CDR3 rearrangement, sequence reads were collapsed and filtered. Productive Simpson clonality was computed per sample as the square root of Simpson's diversity index over productive rearrangements. This immuneACCESS table, as held by TCRdb, lists in-frame sequences with V and J called but not all clones. Of the missing ones, under half trace to an unresolved V gene in checked studies; the others have no known cause. Clone size and the V and J calls come from that table; the DNA yielded D and trimming. This sample holds 150,000 to 200,000 clones; roughly 87% were observed only once. About 1.6% of the sample lies in the top ten.

Each collaborating institution followed its own protocols to collect whole blood in K2EDTA tubes. Collaborator samples were shipped for TCRbeta analysis as frozen whole blood, isolated PBMCs, or DNA extracted from either sample type. The chain employs TRBV6-2 or TRBV6-3 and TRBJ2-1; a weak D assignment points to TRBD2 (5 bases agree). The sequencing input was peripheral blood. The sequence derives from a woman aged 45-60 years with acute or convalescent COVID-19. The CDR3 protein: CASSRPGYYDNEQFF. The DNA reads as follows: TGTGCCAGCAGTCGCCCGGGGTATTACGACAATGAGCAGTTCTTC.